This T cell receptor beta chain was captured by sequencing in a study of graft-versus-host responses after intestinal transplantation. Findings and caveats of the study: GvH clones turned up in recipient marrow; some had shown up first in ileum or blood.

This CDR3 is built from 13 residues. Deletions cut 0 bases from V and 2 bases from J, with 3 bases between. Germline lookup yields CDR1 SGHDT and CDR2 YYEEEE. As for this clone: Its antigen is still unknown.

Profiling relied on immunoSEQ multiplex PCR, and the TCRdb table lists in-frame clones only, not all of them. The sample has tens of thousands of clones; around four fifths are singletons. The origin of this receptor is a human patient who received an intestinal transplant, so some T cells may come from the graft donor. The source was PBMCs, collected 1070 days after transplant. The rearrangement joins TRBV5-6 to TRBJ1-3, with unresolved D. The CDR3 nucleotides are TGTGCCAGCAGCTTGGCGACTGGAAACACCATATATTTT. Its translation: CASSLATGNTIYF.